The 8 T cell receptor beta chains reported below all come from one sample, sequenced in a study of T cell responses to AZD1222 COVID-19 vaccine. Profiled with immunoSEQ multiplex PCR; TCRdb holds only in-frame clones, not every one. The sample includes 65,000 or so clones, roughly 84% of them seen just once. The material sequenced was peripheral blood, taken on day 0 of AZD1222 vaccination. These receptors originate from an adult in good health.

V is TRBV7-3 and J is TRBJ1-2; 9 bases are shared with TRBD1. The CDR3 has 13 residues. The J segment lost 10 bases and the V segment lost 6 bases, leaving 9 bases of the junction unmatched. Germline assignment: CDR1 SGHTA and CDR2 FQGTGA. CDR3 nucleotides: TGTGCCAGCAGGCCCGGGACAGGGCTTGACTACACCTTC. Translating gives CASRPGTGLDYTF.

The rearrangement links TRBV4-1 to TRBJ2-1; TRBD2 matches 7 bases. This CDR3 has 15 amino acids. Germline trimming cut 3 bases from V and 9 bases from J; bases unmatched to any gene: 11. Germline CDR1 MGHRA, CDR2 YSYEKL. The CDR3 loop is CASSQHAGTKPEQFF. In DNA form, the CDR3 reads TGCGCCAGCAGCCAGCACGCCGGGACTAAACCTGAGCAGTTCTTC.

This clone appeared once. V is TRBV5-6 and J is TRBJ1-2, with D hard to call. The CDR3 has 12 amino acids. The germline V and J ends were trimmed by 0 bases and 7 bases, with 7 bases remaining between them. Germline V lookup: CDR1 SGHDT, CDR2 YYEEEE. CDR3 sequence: CASSLEDGGYTF. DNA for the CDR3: TGTGCCAGCAGCTTGGAGGACGGTGGCTACACCTTC.

The CDR3 DNA reads TGTGCCACCAGTGATGGACTAGGTTCCTCCTACGAGCAGTACTTC. Protein: CATSDGLGSSYEQYF. This chain links TRBV24-1 with TRBJ2-7, with 7 bases identical to TRBD2. V gave up 3 bases and J gave up 0 bases; unmatched junction bases: 4. The CDR3 is 15 amino acids. CDR1 is KGHDR and CDR2 is SFDVKD in the germline V gene.

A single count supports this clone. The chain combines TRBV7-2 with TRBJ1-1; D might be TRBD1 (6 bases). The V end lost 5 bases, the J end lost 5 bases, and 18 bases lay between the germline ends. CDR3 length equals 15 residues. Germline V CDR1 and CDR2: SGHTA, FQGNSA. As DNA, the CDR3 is TGTGCCAGCAGCGCGGCGCCAGGGGCTAGTACTGAAGCTTTCTTT. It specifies CASSAAPGASTEAFF.

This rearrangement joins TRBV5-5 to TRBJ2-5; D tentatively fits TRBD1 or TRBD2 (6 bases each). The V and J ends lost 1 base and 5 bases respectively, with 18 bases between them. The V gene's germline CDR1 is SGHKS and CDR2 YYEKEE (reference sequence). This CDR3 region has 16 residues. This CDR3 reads CASSLRAGGPSETQYF. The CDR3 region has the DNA TGTGCCAGCAGCTTGAGGGCTGGGGGGCCCTCGGAGACCCAGTACTTC.

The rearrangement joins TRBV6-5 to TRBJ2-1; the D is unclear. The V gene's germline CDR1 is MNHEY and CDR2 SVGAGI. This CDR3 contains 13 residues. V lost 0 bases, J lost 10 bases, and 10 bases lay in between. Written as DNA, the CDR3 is TGTGCCAGCAGTTACTCGAGAGTGACGGAGCAGTTCTTC. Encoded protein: CASSYSRVTEQFF.

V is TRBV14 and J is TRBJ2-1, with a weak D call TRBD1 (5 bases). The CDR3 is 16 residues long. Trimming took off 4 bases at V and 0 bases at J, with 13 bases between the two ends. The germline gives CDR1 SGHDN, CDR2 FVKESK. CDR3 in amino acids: CASSPRQLSSYNEQFF. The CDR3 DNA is TGTGCCAGCAGCCCACGACAGCTCAGCTCCTACAATGAGCAGTTCTTC.